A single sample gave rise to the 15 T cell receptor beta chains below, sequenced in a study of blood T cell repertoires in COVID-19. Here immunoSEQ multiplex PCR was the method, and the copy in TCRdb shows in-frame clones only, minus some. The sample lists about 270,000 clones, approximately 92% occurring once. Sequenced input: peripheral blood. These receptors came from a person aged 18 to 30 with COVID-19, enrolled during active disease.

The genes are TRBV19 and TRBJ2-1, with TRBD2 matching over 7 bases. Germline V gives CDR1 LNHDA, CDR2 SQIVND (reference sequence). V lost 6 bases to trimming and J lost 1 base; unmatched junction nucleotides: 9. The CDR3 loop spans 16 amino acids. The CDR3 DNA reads TGTGCCAGTAGGATGGTAGCGGGCCAATCCTACAATGAGCAGTTCTTC. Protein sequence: CASRMVAGQSYNEQFF.

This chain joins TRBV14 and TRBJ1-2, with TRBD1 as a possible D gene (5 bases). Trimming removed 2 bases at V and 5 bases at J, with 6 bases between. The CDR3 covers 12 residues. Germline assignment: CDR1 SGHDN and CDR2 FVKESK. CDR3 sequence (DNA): TGTGCCAGCAGCCAAAGACAGTATGGCTACACCTTC. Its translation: CASSQRQYGYTF.

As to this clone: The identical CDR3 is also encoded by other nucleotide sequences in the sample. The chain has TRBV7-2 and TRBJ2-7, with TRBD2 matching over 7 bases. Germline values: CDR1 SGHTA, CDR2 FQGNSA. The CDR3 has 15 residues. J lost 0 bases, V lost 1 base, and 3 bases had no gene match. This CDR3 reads CASSLVGGSSYEQYF. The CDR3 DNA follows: TGTGCCAGCAGCTTAGTGGGAGGGAGCTCCTACGAGCAGTACTTC.

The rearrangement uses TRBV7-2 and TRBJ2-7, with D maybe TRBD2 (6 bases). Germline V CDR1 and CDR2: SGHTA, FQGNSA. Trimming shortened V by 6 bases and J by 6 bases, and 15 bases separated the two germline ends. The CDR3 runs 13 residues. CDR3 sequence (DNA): TGTGCCAGCAGTTCCGGGACTCCCTCCGAGCAGTACTTC. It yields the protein CASSSGTPSEQYF.

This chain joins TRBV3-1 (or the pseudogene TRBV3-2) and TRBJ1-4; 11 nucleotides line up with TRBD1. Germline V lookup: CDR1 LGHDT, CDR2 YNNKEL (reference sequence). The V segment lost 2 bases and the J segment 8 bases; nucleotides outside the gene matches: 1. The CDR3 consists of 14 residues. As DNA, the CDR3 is TGTGCCAGCAGCCAATGGGACAGGGGGGAAAAACTGTTTTTT. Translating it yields CASSQWDRGEKLFF.

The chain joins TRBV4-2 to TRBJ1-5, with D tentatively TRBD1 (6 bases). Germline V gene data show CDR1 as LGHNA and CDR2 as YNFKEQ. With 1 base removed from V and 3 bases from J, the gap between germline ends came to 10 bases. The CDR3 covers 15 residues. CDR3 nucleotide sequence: TGTGCCAGCAGCCAAGGGACAGCCGACAATCAGCCCCAGCATTTT. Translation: CASSQGTADNQPQHF.

The CDR3 spells CASSWGQGLNEQYF. In DNA, the CDR3 is TGCGCCAGCAGCTGGGGACAGGGTCTCAACGAGCAGTACTTC. The J gene is TRBJ2-7, the V gene TRBV5-1, with 9 bases that match TRBD1. The length of the CDR3 is 14 residues. Germline assignment: CDR1 SGHRS and CDR2 YFSETQ. Losses at the gene ends were 3 bases for V and 5 bases for J; bases not matched to a gene: 6.

The CDR3 DNA reads as TGCGCCAGCAGCCAAATTCCTACTAGCGGGATTTACAATGAGCAGTTCTTC. Residues: CASSQIPTSGIYNEQFF. The genes are TRBV4-1 and TRBJ2-1, with 10 bases identical to TRBD2. Germline trimming cut 2 bases from V and 4 bases from J; bases unmatched to any gene: 8. The germline gives CDR1 MGHRA, CDR2 YSYEKL. This CDR3 spans 17 amino acids.

DNA of the CDR3: TGTGCCAGCAGCCCCCGTGGAGCGGGACAGGGCAGCACAGATACGCAGTATTTT. Protein product: CASSPRGAGQGSTDTQYF. V gene TRBV7-6 combines with J gene TRBJ2-3, with 9 bases that match TRBD1. Trimming cost V 5 bases and J 0 bases; bases outside gene matches: 12. This CDR3 region has 18 residues. Germline loops: CDR1 SGHVS, CDR2 FNYEAQ.

The CDR3 protein is CASSYYDSQQFF. CDR3 nucleotides: TGTGCCAGCAGCTATTATGACAGCCAGCAGTTCTTC. The rearrangement links TRBV7-2 to TRBJ2-1, with D possibly matching TRBD1 (5 bases). This CDR3 region has 12 residues. Trimming left V 4 bases short and J 11 bases short, with 12 bases between. From germline, CDR1 is SGHTA and CDR2 FQGNSA.

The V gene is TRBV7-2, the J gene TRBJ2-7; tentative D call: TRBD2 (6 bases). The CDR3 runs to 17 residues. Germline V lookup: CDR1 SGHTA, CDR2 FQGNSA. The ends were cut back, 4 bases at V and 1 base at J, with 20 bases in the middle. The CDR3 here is CASSSGLGASASYEQYF. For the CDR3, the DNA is TGTGCCAGCAGCTCCGGCCTTGGGGCTAGCGCATCCTACGAGCAGTACTTC. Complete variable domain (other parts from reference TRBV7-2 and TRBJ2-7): GAGVSQSPSNKVTEKGKDVELRCDPISGHTALYWYRQSLGQGLEFLIYFQGNSAPDKSGLPSDRFSAERTGGSVSTLTIQRTQQEDSAVYLCASSSGLGASASYEQYFGPGTRLTVT.

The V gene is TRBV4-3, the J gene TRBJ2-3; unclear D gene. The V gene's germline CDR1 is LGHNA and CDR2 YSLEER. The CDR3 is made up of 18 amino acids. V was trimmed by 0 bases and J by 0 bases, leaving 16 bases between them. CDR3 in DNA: TGCGCCAGCAGCCAAGATGGCTTTCTAGGAGCTAGCACAGATACGCAGTATTTT. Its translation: CASSQDGFLGASTDTQYF.

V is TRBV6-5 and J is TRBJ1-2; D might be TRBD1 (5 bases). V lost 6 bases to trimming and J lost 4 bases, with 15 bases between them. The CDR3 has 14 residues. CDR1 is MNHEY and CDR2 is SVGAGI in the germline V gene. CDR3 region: CASSPHGGSYGYTF. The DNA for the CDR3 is TGTGCCAGCAGCCCCCACGGGGGGAGCTATGGCTACACCTTC.

In DNA, the CDR3 is TGCGCCAGGTTTGGGGGGTCAACTAATGAAAAACTGTTTTTT. The encoded protein is CARFGGSTNEKLFF. This chain connects TRBV10-1 to TRBJ1-4; TRBD1 is a possible D gene (5 bases). Trimming shortened V by 9 bases and J by 0 bases, and 11 bases separated the two germline ends. CDR1 and CDR2 from the germline V gene are WNHNN and SYGVQD (reference sequence). CDR3 length: 14 residues.

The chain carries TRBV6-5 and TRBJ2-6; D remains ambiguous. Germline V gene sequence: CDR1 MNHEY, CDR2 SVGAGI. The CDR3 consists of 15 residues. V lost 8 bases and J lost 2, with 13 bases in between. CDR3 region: CASATSTPGANVLTF. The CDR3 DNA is TGTGCCAGCGCAACTTCAACCCCTGGGGCCAACGTCCTGACTTTC.